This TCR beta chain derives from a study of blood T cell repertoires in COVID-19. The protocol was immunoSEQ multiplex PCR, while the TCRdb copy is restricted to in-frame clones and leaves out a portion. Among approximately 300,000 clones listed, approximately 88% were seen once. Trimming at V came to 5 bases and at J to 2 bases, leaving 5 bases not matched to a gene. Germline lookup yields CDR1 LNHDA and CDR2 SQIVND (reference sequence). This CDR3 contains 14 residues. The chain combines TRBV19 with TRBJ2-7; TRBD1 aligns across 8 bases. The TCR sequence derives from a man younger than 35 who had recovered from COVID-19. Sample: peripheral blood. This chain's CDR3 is CASSADRVPYEQYF. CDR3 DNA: TGTGCCAGTAGTGCGGACAGGGTCCCCTACGAGCAGTACTTC.